This T cell receptor beta chain was recorded in a study of identical twins. Study outcomes and limitations: Cord blood beta clonotypes present at high abundance carried fewer insertions; no such pattern appeared in memory repertoires.

This clonotype was observed at least ten times. The antigen remains unidentified. Each cDNA held unique molecular identifiers, and template switching gave it a universal primer site. TCRdb reanalysed the 5' RACE reads using MiXCR and keeps one entry per CDR3 protein. This table has around 960,000 distinct CDR3 sequences, around 12% appearing once. There are 14 residues in the CDR3. V lost 4 bases, J lost 8 bases, and 8 bases stayed unmatched. Germline assignment: CDR1 DFQATT and CDR2 SNEGSKA (reference sequence). This same sample was also taken into another study, of yellow fever vaccine responses in identical twins.

The receptor comes from a woman under 30 in good health. The chain uses TRBV20-1 and TRBJ2-1; TRBD2 agrees at 10 bases. Sequencing was done on a sample of PBMCs. The CDR3 DNA sequence: TGCAGTGCTATTTCTAGCGGGAGTATCGATGAGCAGTTCTTC. Protein sequence: CSAISSGSIDEQFF.